This TCR beta chain was recorded in a study of CD4 and CD8 cells across lung adenocarcinoma regions. Each CDR3 protein is one row after TCRdb ran MiXCR on the PCR reads. The profile covers fewer than 30,000 distinct CDR3 sequences, with around half appearing a single time and 48% taken by the ten largest. In germline, CDR1 is SGHNT, CDR2 YENEEA. The CDR3 is made up of 14 amino acids. With 5 bases removed from V and 3 bases from J, the gap between germline ends came to 12 bases. This clonotype was counted ten times or more. This rearrangement joins TRBV11-3 to TRBJ2-3, with D possibly TRBD1 on 7 matching bases. This TCR came from a male donor with lung adenocarcinoma. The CD4 and CD8 labels of this study may be unreliable. Material: CD8+ T cells from the center of a lung tumor. The CDR3 bases are TGTGCCAGCAGCGCCGCAGGGGGGACAGATACGCAGTATTTT. Its protein is CASSAAGGTDTQYF. Filled out from reference TRBV11-3 and TRBJ2-3, the complete variable domain reads EAGVVQSPRYKIIEKKQPVAFWCNPISGHNTLYWYLQNLGQGPELLIRYENEEAVDDSQLPKDRFSAERLKGVDSTLKIQPAELGDSAVYLCASSAAGGTDTQYFGPGTRLTVL.